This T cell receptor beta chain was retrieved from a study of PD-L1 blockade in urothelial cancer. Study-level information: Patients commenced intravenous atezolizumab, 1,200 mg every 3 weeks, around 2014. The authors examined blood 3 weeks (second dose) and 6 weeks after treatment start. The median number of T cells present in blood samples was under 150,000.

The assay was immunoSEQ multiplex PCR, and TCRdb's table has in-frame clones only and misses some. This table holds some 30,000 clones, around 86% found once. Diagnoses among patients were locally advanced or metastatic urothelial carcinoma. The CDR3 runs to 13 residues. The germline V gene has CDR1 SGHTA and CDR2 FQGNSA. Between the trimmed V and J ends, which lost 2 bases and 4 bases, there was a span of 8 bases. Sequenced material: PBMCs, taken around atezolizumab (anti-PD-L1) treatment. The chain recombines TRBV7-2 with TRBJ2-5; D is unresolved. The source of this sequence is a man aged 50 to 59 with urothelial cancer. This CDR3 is CASSLSPPETQYF. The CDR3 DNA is TGTGCCAGCAGCTTAAGCCCCCCAGAGACCCAGTACTTC.